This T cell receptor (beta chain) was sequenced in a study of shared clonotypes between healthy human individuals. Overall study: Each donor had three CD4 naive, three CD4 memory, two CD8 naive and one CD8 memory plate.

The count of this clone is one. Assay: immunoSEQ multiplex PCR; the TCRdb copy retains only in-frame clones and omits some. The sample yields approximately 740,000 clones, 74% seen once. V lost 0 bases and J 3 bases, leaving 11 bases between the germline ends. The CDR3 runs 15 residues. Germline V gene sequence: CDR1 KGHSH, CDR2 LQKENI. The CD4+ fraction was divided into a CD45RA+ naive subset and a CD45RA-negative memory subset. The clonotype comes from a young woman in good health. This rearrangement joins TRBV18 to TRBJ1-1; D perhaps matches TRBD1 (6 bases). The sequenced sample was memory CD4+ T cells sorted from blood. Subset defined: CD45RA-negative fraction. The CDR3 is CASSPPNREDTEAFF. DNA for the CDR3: TGTGCCAGCTCACCACCGAACAGGGAAGACACTGAAGCTTTCTTT.